What follows are 18 T cell receptor beta chains derived from one specimen sequenced in a study of T cells in Graves' hyperthyroidism and ophthalmopathy. Researchers amplified the TCR beta CDR3 regions from RNA transcripts. An initial round of RT-PCR targeting the TCR CDR3 relied on the HTBI primer set. TCRdb analysed the multiplex PCR reads with MiXCR anew, one entry per CDR3 protein. The repertoire holds almost 250,000 distinct CDR3 sequences, with roughly a quarter as singletons. The sample comprised blood. The receptor set was obtained from a woman between 40 and 55 years old with Graves' ophthalmopathy.

The chain has TRBV4-2 and TRBJ2-2; perhaps D is TRBD1 or TRBD2 (5 bases each). V shed 8 bases and J shed 1 base, with 14 bases lying between them. The CDR3 runs to 15 residues. Germline V gene sequence: CDR1 LGHNA, CDR2 YNFKEQ. In DNA form, the CDR3 reads TGTGCCAGCCGGGGTAGAGGGGTGAACACCGGGGAGCTGTTTTTT. It codes for CASRGRGVNTGELFF.

This chain links TRBV6-5 with TRBJ1-2; D is unclear. Germline V CDR1 and CDR2: MNHEY, SVGAGI. V lost 4 bases and J 1 base, leaving 7 bases between the germline ends. The CDR3 length is 13 residues. Here the CDR3 reads CASSFDLNYGYTF. The CDR3 DNA is TGTGCCAGCAGTTTTGACCTTAACTATGGCTACACCTTC.

The chain recombines TRBV19 with TRBJ1-2; 7 positions match TRBD1. The CDR3 has 15 residues. The trim removed 5 bases at V and 3 bases at J, leaving 9 bases unmatched. The germline gives CDR1 LNHDA, CDR2 SQIVND (reference sequence). CDR3 coding DNA: TGTGCCAGTAGTGTTCCGGGACAGTTGTACTATGGCTACACCTTC. Its protein product is CASSVPGQLYYGYTF.

This clonotype was observed a few times. The chain carries TRBV3-1 and TRBJ2-5, with D possibly matching TRBD2 (5 bases). There are 13 residues in the CDR3. Germline V gene lookup returns CDR1 LGHDT and CDR2 YNNKEL (reference sequence). The ends were cut back, 8 bases at V and 1 base at J, with 11 bases in the middle. CDR3 nucleotide sequence: TGTGCCAGCCTCGGGCGGGCCCAAGAGACCCAGTACTTC. Residues: CASLGRAQETQYF.

This clonotype has ten or more counts. The DNA of the CDR3 is TGTGCCAGCAGCTTTGGGCTCGCCCTCCAGCCCCAGCATTTT. The encoded protein is CASSFGLALQPQHF. The V call is TRBV7-8, the J call TRBJ1-5; no clear D. CDR1 and CDR2 (germline): SGHVS, FQNEAQ. Trimming pared 3 bases from V and 7 bases from J, leaving 13 bases between. The CDR3 is 14 amino acids.

V is TRBV6-1 and J is TRBJ2-5; D is ambiguous. Germline V gives CDR1 MNHNS, CDR2 SASEGT. The CDR3 is 16 amino acids. V lost 3 bases and J lost 5, with 19 bases in between. CDR3: CASSDLNSRSWETQYF. The CDR3 nucleotides are TGTGCCAGCAGTGATCTTAACAGTCGGAGCTGGGAGACCCAGTACTTC.

The sample holds many counts of this clonotype. The chain is built from TRBV6-2 or TRBV6-3 and TRBJ2-7, with TRBD2 matching over 7 bases. This CDR3 comprises 16 residues. V shed 0 bases, J shed 6 bases, and the junction held 11 bases outside the gene matches. The germline gives CDR1 MNHEY, CDR2 SVGEGT. Written as DNA, the CDR3 is TGTGCCAGCAGTTACTCGGGCGGGAGTCCTACTTTCGAGCAGTACTTC. This gives the protein CASSYSGGSPTFEQYF.

The table lists this clonotype with many counts. The chain uses TRBV11-2 and TRBJ2-4; 14 bases map to TRBD2. The CDR3 has 21 residues. CDR1 is SGHAT, CDR2 FQNNGV, per germline. The V and J ends lost 4 bases and 3 bases, in that order; junction bases with no gene match: 17. CDR3 sequence (DNA): TGTGCCAGCAGCTCCGGGACTAGCGGGAGACACCAGCCGACTCTCAAAAACATTCAGTACTTC. The encoded protein is CASSSGTSGRHQPTLKNIQYF.

This clonotype was observed many times. The rearrangement joins TRBV27 to TRBJ2-7; TRBD1 agrees at 7 bases. V was clipped by 2 bases and J by 3 bases; unmatched bases: 13. Germline values: CDR1 MNHEY, CDR2 SMNVEV (reference sequence). The CDR3 spans 17 residues. CDR3: CASSLPDRAHPHYEQYF. CDR3 nucleotides: TGTGCCAGCAGTTTACCTGACAGGGCCCATCCCCACTACGAGCAGTACTTC.

The rearrangement uses TRBV12-3 or TRBV12-4 and TRBJ2-5; weak D call: TRBD1 (6 bases). The CDR3 totals 13 residues. Trimming shortened V by 5 bases and J by 9 bases, and 16 bases separated the two germline ends. The CDR3 is CASSARQDSAQYF. For the CDR3, the DNA is TGTGCCAGCAGTGCCCGACAGGATTCTGCCCAGTACTTC.

This clonotype was counted a few times. J is TRBJ2-7 and V is TRBV6-5; a possible D gene is TRBD1 (6 bases). This CDR3 region has 14 residues. Trimming took off 3 bases at V and 5 bases at J, with 14 bases between the two ends. CDR1 is MNHEY, CDR2 SVGAGI, per germline. The CDR3 DNA reads TGTGCCAGCAGTTATGTGGCAGGGGACCACGAGCAGTACTTC. This encodes CASSYVAGDHEQYF.

This clonotype was counted at least ten times. The gene calls are TRBV6-1 and TRBJ1-2; weak D call: TRBD1 (6 bases). The CDR3 is 13 amino acids. Trimming removed 2 bases at V and 7 bases at J, with 11 bases between. Looked up from germline, CDR1 is MNHNS and CDR2 is SASEGT. CDR3 sequence reads: CASSESGVGGYTF. CDR3 nucleotides: TGTGCCAGCAGTGAATCAGGGGTGGGTGGCTACACCTTC.

This clonotype was found many times. CDR3 sequence: CASSPDRVREQYF. The DNA of the CDR3 is TGTGCCAGCTCGCCGGACAGGGTGCGCGAGCAGTACTTC. The chain is built from TRBV18 and TRBJ2-7; TRBD1 matches 8 bases. The CDR3 covers 13 residues. V lost 6 bases to trimming and J lost 6 bases; unmatched junction nucleotides: 7. CDR1 is KGHSH, CDR2 LQKENI, per germline.

This clonotype was seen many times. The chain links TRBV2 to TRBJ2-7; a possible D gene is TRBD1 (5 bases). Germline V gives CDR1 SNHLY, CDR2 FYNNEI. This CDR3 is built from 13 residues. Trimming left V 4 bases short and J 3 bases short, with 10 bases between. CDR3 bases: TGTGCCAGCAGTGCGACAGAGTTCTACGAGCAGTACTTC. It translates to CASSATEFYEQYF. The entire variable domain, with the rest obtained from reference TRBV2 and TRBJ2-7, is as follows: EPEVTQTPSHQVTQMGQEVILRCVPISNHLYFYWYRQILGQKVEFLVSFYNNEISEKSEIFDDQFSVERPDGSNFTLKIRSTKLEDSAMYFCASSATEFYEQYFGPGTRLTVT.

In this sample, this clonotype turned up many times. The chain uses TRBV4-2 and TRBJ2-2; TRBD2 matches at 13 bases. V lost 2 bases and J lost 5; bases outside the gene matches: 2. The CDR3 is 16 residues long. CDR1 and CDR2 (germline): LGHNA, YNFKEQ. In DNA form, the CDR3 reads TGTGCCAGCAGCCAACGGACTAGCGGGAGAACCGGGGAGCTGTTTTTT. This encodes CASSQRTSGRTGELFF.

There are many counts of this clonotype. The V gene is TRBV28, the J gene TRBJ2-7; D is undetermined. Trimming removed 4 bases from V and 7 bases from J, with 8 bases in between. CDR1 is MDHEN, CDR2 SYDVKM, per germline. The CDR3 runs to 11 residues. CDR3 amino acids: CASSSDGEQYF. The DNA of the CDR3 is TGTGCCAGCAGTTCGGATGGGGAGCAGTACTTC.

This chain links TRBV12-3 or TRBV12-4 with TRBJ2-5, with D tentatively TRBD1 (6 bases). The V and J ends lost 2 bases and 7 bases respectively, with 14 bases between them. The CDR3 runs to 14 residues. The CDR3 DNA sequence: TGTGCCAGCAGTTTAAACAGGGACCCAGGGACCCAGTACTTC. It translates to CASSLNRDPGTQYF.

The chain has TRBV20-1 and TRBJ2-5; 9 positions agree with TRBD2. The germline CDR1 and CDR2 sequences are DFQATT and SNEGSKA (reference sequence). The CDR3 has 14 amino acids. Unmatched junction bases numbered 6, after V lost 2 bases and J lost 5 bases. CDR3 coding DNA: TGCAGTGCTAGAATTAGCGGGAGTTTGGAGACCCAGTACTTC. Its protein is CSARISGSLETQYF.